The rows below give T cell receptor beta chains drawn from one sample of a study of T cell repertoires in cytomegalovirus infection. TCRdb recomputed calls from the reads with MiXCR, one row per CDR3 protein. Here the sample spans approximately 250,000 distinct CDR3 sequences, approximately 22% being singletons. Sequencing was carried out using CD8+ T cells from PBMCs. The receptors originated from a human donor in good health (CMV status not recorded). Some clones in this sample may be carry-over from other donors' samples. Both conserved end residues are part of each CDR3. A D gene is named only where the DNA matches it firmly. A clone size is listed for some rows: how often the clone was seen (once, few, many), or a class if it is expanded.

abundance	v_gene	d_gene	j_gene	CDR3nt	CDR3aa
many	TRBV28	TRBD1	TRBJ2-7	TGTGCCAGCAGTGGACAGGTTGGCGATCCCTACGAGCAGTACTTC	CASSGQVGDPYEQYF
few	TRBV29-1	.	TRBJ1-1	TGCAGCGTTGCCGAGGGGATTATGGGGACTGAAGCTTTCTTT	CSVAEGIMGTEAFF
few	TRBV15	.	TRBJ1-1	TGTGCCACCAGTTCAGGACGGGTTACTGAAGCTTTCTTT	CATSSGRVTEAFF
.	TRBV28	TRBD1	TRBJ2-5	TGTGCCAGCAGCTCCGGACAGGGGGCCTACCAAGAGACCCAGTACTTC	CASSSGQGAYQETQYF
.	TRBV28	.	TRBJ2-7	TGTGCCAGCAGCTTTCGTCGACGGAGGCCCTACGAGCAGTACTTC	CASSFRRRRPYEQYF
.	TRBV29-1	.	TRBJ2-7	TGCAGCGCAGGTGATCCGGGGGGCCAGGTCGAGCAGTACTTC	CSAGDPGGQVEQYF
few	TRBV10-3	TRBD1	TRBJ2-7	TGTGCCATCAGCGACAGGGGGGGAGGCGAGCAGTACTTC	CAISDRGGGEQYF
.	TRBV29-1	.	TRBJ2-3	TGCAGCGTTGACCGTGAAAGCACAGATACGCAGTATTTT	CSVDRESTDTQYF
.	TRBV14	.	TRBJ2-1	TGTGCCAGCAGCCAAACAGCCTATTCCTACAATGAGCAGTTCTTC	CASSQTAYSYNEQFF
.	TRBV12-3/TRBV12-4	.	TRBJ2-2	TGTGCCAGCGGTGTACGGGATCTGGAGCTGTTTTTT	CASGVRDLELFF
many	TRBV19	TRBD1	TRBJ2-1	TGTGCCAGTAGTATCGGGGACAGGGGGCTGAATGAGCAGTTCTTC	CASSIGDRGLNEQFF
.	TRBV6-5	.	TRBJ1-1	TGTGCCAGCAGTTCAGCCACTGAAGCTTTCTTT	CASSSATEAFF
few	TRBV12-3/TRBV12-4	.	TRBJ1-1	TGTGCCAGCTTCGGGACCGCCAACACTGAAGCTTTCTTT	CASFGTANTEAFF
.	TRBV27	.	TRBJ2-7	TGTGCCAGCAGTTTCCAACCGGCGTTAGGCGAGCAGTACTTC	CASSFQPALGEQYF
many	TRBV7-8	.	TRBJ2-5	TGTGCCAGCAGCTTCCTTGGACAGAAAGAGACCCAGTACTTC	CASSFLGQKETQYF
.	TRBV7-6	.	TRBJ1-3	TGTGCCAGCAGCTCACCCCTACACTCTGGAAACACCATATATTTT	CASSSPLHSGNTIYF
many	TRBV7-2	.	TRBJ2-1	TGTGCCAGCAGCTTAGGAGGGAATTACAATGAGCAGTTCTTC	CASSLGGNYNEQFF
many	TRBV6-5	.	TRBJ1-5	TGTGCCAGCAGCGCCCGAGGGTTTTATAGCAATCAGCCCCAGCATTTT	CASSARGFYSNQPQHF
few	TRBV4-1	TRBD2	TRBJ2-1	TGCGCCAGCAGCCTACTAGCGGGGGGAATCAATGAGCAGTTCTTC	CASSLLAGGINEQFF
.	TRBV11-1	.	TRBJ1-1	TGTGCCAGCAGCTTAGCCTTCTCTAACACTGAAGCTTTCTTT	CASSLAFSNTEAFF
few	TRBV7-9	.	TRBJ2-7	TGTGCCAGCAGCTCACCCGGGACATGGGACGAGCAGTACTTC	CASSSPGTWDEQYF
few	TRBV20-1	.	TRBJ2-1	TGCAGTGCTAGAGGGGGGGCGACAGAGGGGAATGAGCAGTTCTTC	CSARGGATEGNEQFF
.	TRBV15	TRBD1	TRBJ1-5	TGTGCCACCAGCAGAGGGTTGGCGCAGGGGGGAGGTCAGCCCCAGCATTTT	CATSRGLAQGGGQPQHF
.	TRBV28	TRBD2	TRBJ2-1	TGTGCCAGCAGTACTTGGACTAGCGGGAGTAATGAGCAGTTCTTC	CASSTWTSGSNEQFF
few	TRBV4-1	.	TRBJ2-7	TGCGCCAGCAGCCAAGTACAGTCAAAAGGGGAGCAGTACTTC	CASSQVQSKGEQYF
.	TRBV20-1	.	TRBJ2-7	TGCAGTGCTAGAGGGGTCGGGGGCGAGCAGTACTTC	CSARGVGGEQYF
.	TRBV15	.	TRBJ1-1	TGTGCCACCAGCGGTCCGGACCTATCCGCCGCTGAAGCTTTCTTT	CATSGPDLSAAEAFF
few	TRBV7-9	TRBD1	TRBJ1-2	TGTGCCAGCAGCTCGGGACAGGGGGATGGCTACACCTTC	CASSSGQGDGYTF
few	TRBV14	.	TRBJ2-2	TGTGCCAGCAGCACCCGGGACCCCGCGGAAGGCGGGGAGCTGTTTTTT	CASSTRDPAEGGELFF
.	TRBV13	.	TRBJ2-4	TGTGCCAGCACCTACTTTGGGGGGGGCAAAAAAAACATTCAGTACTTC	CASTYFGGGKKNIQYF
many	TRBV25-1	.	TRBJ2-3	TGTGCCAGCAGTGAATTACGAGACGGATACACAGATACGCAGTATTTT	CASSELRDGYTDTQYF
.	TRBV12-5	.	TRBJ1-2	TGTGCTAGTGGTAGAGAAGGCCCCTATGGCTACACCTTC	CASGREGPYGYTF
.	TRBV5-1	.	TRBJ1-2	TGCGCCAGCAGCTTGGAAACCGGGACCTCCTATGGCTACACCTTC	CASSLETGTSYGYTF
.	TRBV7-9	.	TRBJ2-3	TGTGCCAGCAGCCCCTCAGGGCAGGATACGCGGTATTTT	CASSPSGQDTRYF
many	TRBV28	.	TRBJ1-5	TGTGCCAGCCACGGAATTGACAGGCGCCAGCATTTT	CASHGIDRRQHF
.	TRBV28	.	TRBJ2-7	TGTGCCAGCAGTATTTGGCCTCCTCCCCCCTACGAGCAGTACTTC	CASSIWPPPPYEQYF
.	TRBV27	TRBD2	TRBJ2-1	TGTGCCAGCGGCTTCACCGCGGGGGGGCTCAATGAGCAGTTCTTC	CASGFTAGGLNEQFF
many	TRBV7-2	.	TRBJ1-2	TGTGCCAGCAGCTTAGTGGCCGGGGATTTAACTAACTATGGCTACACCTTC	CASSLVAGDLTNYGYTF
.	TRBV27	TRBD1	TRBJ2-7	TGTGCCAGCACGAGAGGGGGACAGGGCTCCTACGAGCAGTACTTC	CASTRGGQGSYEQYF
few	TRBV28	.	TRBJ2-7	TGTGCCAGCAGTTCAGCGCTTGGCAACTCCGAGCAGTACTTC	CASSSALGNSEQYF
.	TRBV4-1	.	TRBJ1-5	TGCGCCAGCAGCCAAACGAGAGGAGATCAGCCCCAGCATTTT	CASSQTRGDQPQHF
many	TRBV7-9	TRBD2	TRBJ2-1	TGTGCCAGCAGCTTTGGGGGGGTGGCTTCCTACAATGAGCAGTTCTTC	CASSFGGVASYNEQFF
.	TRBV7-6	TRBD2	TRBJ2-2	TGTGCCAGCAGCCCCTCTAGCGGGGGGGCGGGCGGGGAGCTGTTTTTT	CASSPSSGGAGGELFF
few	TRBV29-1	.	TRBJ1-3	TGCAGCGTCACCGCCATCGGACACCTTGGAAACACCATATATTTT	CSVTAIGHLGNTIYF
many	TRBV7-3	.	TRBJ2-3	TGTGCCAGCAGCGACGGGACGACGCAGTATTTT	CASSDGTTQYF
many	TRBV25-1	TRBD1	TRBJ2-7	TGTGCCAGCAGTGAATGGGCAGGGGGTAGCTCCTACGAGCAGTACTTC	CASSEWAGGSSYEQYF
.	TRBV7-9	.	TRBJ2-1	TGTGCCAGCCGGCCGGGCGTAAGCTCCTACAATGAGCAGTTCTTC	CASRPGVSSYNEQFF
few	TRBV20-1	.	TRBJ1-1	TGCAGTGCTAGGCCGGTGAACACTGAAGCTTTCTTT	CSARPVNTEAFF
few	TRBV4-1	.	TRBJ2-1	TGCGCCAGCAGCCAAGTGCTGGGCCCTTCCTACAATGAGCAGTTCTTC	CASSQVLGPSYNEQFF
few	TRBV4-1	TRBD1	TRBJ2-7	TGCGCCAGCAGCAGGGGACAGGGAAACGTGCCCTACGAGCAGTACTTC	CASSRGQGNVPYEQYF
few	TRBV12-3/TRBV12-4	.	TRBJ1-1	TGTGCCAGCACCATCAGCGGGAACACTGAAGCTTTCTTT	CASTISGNTEAFF
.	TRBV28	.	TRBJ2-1	TGTGCCAGCAGTTTTCAGGGATTCGGGGCCAATGAGCAGTTCTTC	CASSFQGFGANEQFF
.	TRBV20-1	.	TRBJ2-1	TGCAGTGCTAGATCCTTTGTGGGGTCCCTGCGCAATGAGCAGTTCTTC	CSARSFVGSLRNEQFF
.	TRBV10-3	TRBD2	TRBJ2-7	TGTGCCATCAGTGAGTACGTGGGGGGGACCTACGAGCAGTACTTC	CAISEYVGGTYEQYF